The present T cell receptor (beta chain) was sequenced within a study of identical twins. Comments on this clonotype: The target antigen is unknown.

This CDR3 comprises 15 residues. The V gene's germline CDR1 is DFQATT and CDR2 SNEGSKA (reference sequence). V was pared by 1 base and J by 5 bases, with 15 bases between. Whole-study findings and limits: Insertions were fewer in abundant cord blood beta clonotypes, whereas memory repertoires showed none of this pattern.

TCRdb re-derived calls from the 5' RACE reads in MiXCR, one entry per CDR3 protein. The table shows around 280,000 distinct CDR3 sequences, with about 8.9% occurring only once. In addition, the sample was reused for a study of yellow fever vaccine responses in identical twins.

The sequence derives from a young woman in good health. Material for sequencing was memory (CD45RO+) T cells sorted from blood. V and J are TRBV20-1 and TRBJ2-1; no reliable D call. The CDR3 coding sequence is TGCAGTGCTAGAGGGTCAGGACCCCTACACAATGAGCAGTTCTTC. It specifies CSARGSGPLHNEQFF.